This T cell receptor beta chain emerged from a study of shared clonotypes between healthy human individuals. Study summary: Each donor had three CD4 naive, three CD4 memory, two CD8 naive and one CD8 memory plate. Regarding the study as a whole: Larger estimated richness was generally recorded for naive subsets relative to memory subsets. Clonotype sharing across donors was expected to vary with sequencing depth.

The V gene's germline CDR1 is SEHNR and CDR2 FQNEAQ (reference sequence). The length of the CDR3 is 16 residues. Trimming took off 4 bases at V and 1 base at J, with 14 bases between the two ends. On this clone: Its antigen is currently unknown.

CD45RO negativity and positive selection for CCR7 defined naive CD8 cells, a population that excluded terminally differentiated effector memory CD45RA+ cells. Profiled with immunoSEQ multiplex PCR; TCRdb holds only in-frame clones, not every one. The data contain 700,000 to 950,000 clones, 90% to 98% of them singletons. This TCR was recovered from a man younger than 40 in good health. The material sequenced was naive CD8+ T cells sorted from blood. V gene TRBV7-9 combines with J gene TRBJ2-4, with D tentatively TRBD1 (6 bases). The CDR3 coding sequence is TGTGCCAGCAGCTCAACAGGGTTTAGGGCCAAAAACATTCAGTACTTC. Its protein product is CASSSTGFRAKNIQYF.